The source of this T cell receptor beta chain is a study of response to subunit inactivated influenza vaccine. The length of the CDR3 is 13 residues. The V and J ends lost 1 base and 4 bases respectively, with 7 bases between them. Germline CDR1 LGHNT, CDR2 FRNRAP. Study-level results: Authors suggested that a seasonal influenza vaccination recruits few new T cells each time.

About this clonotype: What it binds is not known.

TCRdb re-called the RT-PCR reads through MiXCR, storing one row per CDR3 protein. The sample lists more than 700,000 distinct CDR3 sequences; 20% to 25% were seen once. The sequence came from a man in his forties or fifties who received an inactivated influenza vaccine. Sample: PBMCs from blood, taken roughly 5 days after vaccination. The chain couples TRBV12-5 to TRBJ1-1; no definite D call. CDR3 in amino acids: CASGLEIGTEAFF. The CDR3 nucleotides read TGTGCTAGTGGTTTGGAAATCGGCACTGAAGCTTTCTTT.